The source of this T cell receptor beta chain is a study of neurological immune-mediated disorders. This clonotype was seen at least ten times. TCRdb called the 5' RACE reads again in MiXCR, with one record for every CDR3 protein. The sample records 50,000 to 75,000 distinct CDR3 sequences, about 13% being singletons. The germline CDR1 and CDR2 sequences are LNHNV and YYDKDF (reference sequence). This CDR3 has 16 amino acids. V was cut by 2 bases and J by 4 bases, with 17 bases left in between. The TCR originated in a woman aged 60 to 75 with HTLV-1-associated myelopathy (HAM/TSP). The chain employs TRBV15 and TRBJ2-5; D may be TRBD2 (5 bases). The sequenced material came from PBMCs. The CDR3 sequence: CATSRPQGPRGETQYF. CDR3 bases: TGTGCCACCAGCAGACCACAAGGACCCCGGGGAGAGACCCAGTACTTC.